The rows below give T cell receptor beta chains drawn from one sample of a study of cytomegalovirus exposure and HLA in healthy donors. Profiling relied on immunoSEQ multiplex PCR, and the TCRdb table lists in-frame clones only, not all of them. The sample totals some 41,000 clones. Material for sequencing was PBMCs. Receptors originate from a young man in good health and CMV-seronegative. The CDR3 runs from the conserved cysteine through the conserved F or W. The order of the fields is V gene, D gene, J gene, CDR3 DNA, CDR3 protein. The D gene is left open where the match is weak.

TRBV2	TRBD1	TRBJ2-7	TGTGCCAGCACCTATGACAGGGGGACCTACGAGCAGTACTTC	CASTYDRGTYEQYF
TRBV7-6	TRBD2	TRBJ2-7	TGTGCCAGCAGCCTCAGCGGGGACTCCTACGAGCAGTACTTC	CASSLSGDSYEQYF
TRBV5-1	TRBD1	TRBJ2-3	TGCGCCAGCAGCCTGGGACAGGGAAGCACAGATACGCAGTATTTT	CASSLGQGSTDTQYF
TRBV6-1	NA	TRBJ1-6	TGTGCCAGCAGGGACATGAATTCACCCCTCCACTTT	CASRDMNSPLHF
TRBV29-1	TRBD1	TRBJ2-7	TGCAGCGCCGGCGGACAGGCCTACGAGCAGTACTTC	CSAGGQAYEQYF
TRBV5-5	TRBD1	TRBJ2-7	TGTGCCAGCAGCTTTCAAGGACAGGGCTACTCCTACGAGCAGTACTTC	CASSFQGQGYSYEQYF
TRBV25-1	TRBD1	TRBJ2-1	TGTGCCAGCAGTGAACCTGGACAGGGGAGACCCTACAATGAGCAGTTCTTC	CASSEPGQGRPYNEQFF
TRBV10-1	TRBD2	TRBJ2-7	TGCGCCAGCAGTCTAGCGGGAGTAAACGAGCAGTACTTC	CASSLAGVNEQYF
TRBV15	NA	TRBJ1-2	TGTGCCACCAGCAGAGATCAGCAGGGTTCGAGCGGCTACACCTTC	CATSRDQQGSSGYTF
TRBV6-1	TRBD1	TRBJ2-7	TGTGCCAGCAGCGCTGACAGGGGCTACGAGCAGTACTTC	CASSADRGYEQYF
TRBV7-2	NA	TRBJ2-1	TGTGCCAGCAGCGTCGTAGCGGCTCCCTACAATGAGCAGTTCTTC	CASSVVAAPYNEQFF
TRBV5-1	TRBD2	TRBJ2-1	TGCGCCAGCAGCAGGACCCTAGCGGGGGTCGACAATGAGCAGTTCTTC	CASSRTLAGVDNEQFF
TRBV25-1	TRBD2	TRBJ2-1	TGTGCCAGCAGTCCCGGACTAGCGGGGGATGATGAGCAGTTCTTC	CASSPGLAGDDEQFF
TRBV19	TRBD1	TRBJ1-5	TGTGCCAGTAGTCTACAGGGGGTTAGCAATCAGCCCCAGCATTTT	CASSLQGVSNQPQHF
TRBV6-5	NA	TRBJ2-2	TGTGCCAGCAGTTACGTTGAAGCCCCTACCGGGGAGCTGTTTTTT	CASSYVEAPTGELFF
TRBV29-1	TRBD1	TRBJ1-1	TGCAGCGTGGGGCCAGGGGGCGGCACTGAAGCTTTCTTT	CSVGPGGGTEAFF
TRBV27	NA	TRBJ1-1	TGTGCCAGCAGTGCATCGGGGGGAGCTTTCTTT	CASSASGGAFF
TRBV10-2	TRBD2	TRBJ2-1	TGCGCCAGCAGGGGGGCGACTAGCGGGGACACAGGGCCCGATGAGCAGTTCTTC	CASRGATSGDTGPDEQFF
TRBV6-1	NA	TRBJ2-3	TGTGCCAGCAGTGAGGCAGGGGGCACAGATACGCAGTATTTT	CASSEAGGTDTQYF
TRBV6-1	NA	TRBJ2-7	TGTGCCAGCAGTGTTCTGAGCGGCGCCTACGAGCAGTACTTC	CASSVLSGAYEQYF
TRBV9	TRBD1	TRBJ1-6	TGTGCCAGCAGCGTAGGGGGACAGAAGATTAATTCACCCCTACACTTT	CASSVGGQKINSPLHF
TRBV4-2	TRBD1	TRBJ2-7	TGTGCCAGCAGCCAAGAGAGGGGACAGGGTGTGCGAAATTACTACGAGCAGTACTTC	CASSQERGQGVRNYYEQYF
TRBV7-9	NA	TRBJ1-2	TGTGCCAGCACCAGAAAGACAGGCCTTAACTATGGCTACACCTTC	CASTRKTGLNYGYTF
TRBV4-1	NA	TRBJ1-1	TGCGCCAGCAGCCAATGGGCCAGACCCTCTGAAGCTTTCTTT	CASSQWARPSEAFF
TRBV5-1	NA	TRBJ2-3	TGCGCCAGCAGCACCGCAGGGGACTACACAGATACGCAGTATTTT	CASSTAGDYTDTQYF
TRBV28	NA	TRBJ1-3	TGTGCCAGCACCGCTTTATCTGCGGGATTCGCTGGAAACACCATATATTTT	CASTALSAGFAGNTIYF
TRBV15	TRBD2	TRBJ2-1	TGTGCCACCAGCAGAGATCATGGGGCGACTAGCGGGAGAGGAGGCAATGAGCAGTTCTTC	CATSRDHGATSGRGGNEQFF
TRBV7-9	NA	TRBJ1-2	TGTGCCAGCAGCCCCACCGGGGCAGGGAGGGACTATGGCTACACCTTC	CASSPTGAGRDYGYTF
TRBV6-5	TRBD1	TRBJ1-1	TGTGCCAGCAGTTACAGGACAGGGAACACTGAAGCTTTCTTT	CASSYRTGNTEAFF
TRBV28	TRBD2	TRBJ2-1	TGTGCCAGCAGCCCCGGCGGGAGCGACAATGAGCAGTTCTTC	CASSPGGSDNEQFF
TRBV28	NA	TRBJ1-2	TGTGCCAGCAGTCTCTTTGGGACAAAAAACTATGGCTACACCTTC	CASSLFGTKNYGYTF
TRBV5-1	TRBD2	TRBJ2-2	TGCGCCAGCAGCTTGGCGCTAGCGGCCGGGGAGCTGTTTTTT	CASSLALAAGELFF
TRBV5-3	TRBD2	TRBJ2-5	TGTGCCAGAAGCTTGGGACTAGCGGACGGACTACAAGAGACCCAGTACTTC	CARSLGLADGLQETQYF
TRBV29-1	TRBD1	TRBJ2-7	TGCAGCGCCGTTTCGGACAGGGACGACGAGCAGTACTTC	CSAVSDRDDEQYF
TRBV6-5	NA	TRBJ2-7	TGTGCCAGCAGTTACTCGAGGAGCAGTTCCTACGAGCAGTACTTC	CASSYSRSSSYEQYF
TRBV13	NA	TRBJ2-2	TGTGCCAGCAGACTTAAAAACACCGGGGAGCTGTTTTTT	CASRLKNTGELFF
TRBV6-1	NA	TRBJ2-1	TGTGCCAGCAGGGAGGGGGCGAGGAATGAGCAGTTCTTC	CASREGARNEQFF
TRBV25-1	NA	TRBJ2-7	TGTGCCAGCAGTGGAGCCTACGAGCAGTACTTC	CASSGAYEQYF
TRBV6-5	NA	TRBJ2-7	TGTGCCAGCAGTCGACAGGCTGCCTACGAGCAGTACTTC	CASSRQAAYEQYF
TRBV6-1	NA	TRBJ2-7	TGTGCCATACCCCTGGGGGGGGCCCGTTTCGAGCAGTACTTC	CAIPLGGARFEQYF
TRBV7-9	NA	TRBJ1-5	TGTGCCAGCAGTGAGCAGAGGAGTCAGCCCCAGCATTTT	CASSEQRSQPQHF
TRBV18	NA	TRBJ1-1	TGTGCCAGCTCCCCCAACGGGAACACTGAAGATTTCTTT	CASSPNGNTEDFF
TRBV29-1	TRBD1	TRBJ2-7	TGCAGCGTTGTGGGGACAGTAAACGAGCAGTACTTC	CSVVGTVNEQYF
TRBV11-2	TRBD1	TRBJ2-7	TGTGCCAGCAGCCTCGAGGGGGCTCTTGAGCAGTACTTC	CASSLEGALEQYF
TRBV15	TRBD1	TRBJ2-7	TGTGCCACCAGCAGAGATCCAGGGGGCGCAACCTACGAGCAGTACTTC	CATSRDPGGATYEQYF
TRBV5-5	NA	TRBJ2-1	TGTGCCAGCAGCCCCGGGTGGAATGAGCAGTTCTTC	CASSPGWNEQFF
TRBV7-2	NA	TRBJ1-2	TGTGCCAGCAGTATGGACAAGAACTATGGCTACACCTTC	CASSMDKNYGYTF
TRBV6-1	TRBD1	TRBJ1-2	TGTGCCAGCAGTGAAACAGGGGTAGGCTACACCTTC	CASSETGVGYTF
TRBV5-1	TRBD1	TRBJ1-2	TGCGCCAGCAGCTTGGCTCCGGGACAGGGGAATGGCTACACCTTC	CASSLAPGQGNGYTF